This TCR beta chain was identified in a study of shared clonotypes between healthy human individuals. Data came from immunoSEQ multiplex PCR; TCRdb stores just in-frame clones and leaves some out. Of about 650,000 clones detected, roughly 96% appear once; the ten largest clones hold 0.1% to 0.11%. Selected positively for CCR7 and CD45RO-negative, naive CD8 cells excluded terminally differentiated effector memory CD45RA+ cells. Sequenced material: naive CD8+ T cells sorted from blood. The origin of this receptor is a woman aged 25 to 45 in good health.

CDR3 coding DNA: TGTGCCAGTAGTGGAACCGGGACAGGGTGGAGGGGTGAAGCTTTCTTT. Protein: CASSGTGTGWRGEAFF. V is TRBV19 and J is TRBJ1-1; TRBD1 matches 9 bases. V shed 5 bases, J shed 7 bases, and the junction held 14 bases outside the gene matches. CDR3 length: 16 amino acids. Per the germline V gene, CDR1 is LNHDA and CDR2 is SQIVND (reference sequence).